The 29 T cell receptor beta chains given below trace back to one sample, sequenced in a study of blood T cell repertoires in COVID-19. The data were produced by immunoSEQ multiplex PCR, yet TCRdb's version contains in-frame clones alone and is incomplete. The sample includes approximately 98,000 clones, around 86% of them seen just once. Input material: peripheral blood. Source of these receptors: a woman in her seventies with acute or convalescent COVID-19.

The chain recombines TRBV18 with TRBJ1-2; D call uncertain. This CDR3 has 14 amino acids. Trimming took 3 bases from V and 4 from J, leaving 12 bases between them. Per germline, CDR1 KGHSH and CDR2 LQKENI. The CDR3 nucleotides are TGTGCCAGCTCACCCAATTTTGAGGGCTATGGCTACACCTTC. It is translated as CASSPNFEGYGYTF.

This rearrangement joins TRBV3-1 (or the pseudogene TRBV3-2) to TRBJ2-2; 10 nucleotides agree with TRBD2. CDR3 length: 18 amino acids. Germline-derived CDR1 and CDR2 are LGHDT and YNNKEL (reference sequence). J gave up 2 bases and V 4 bases, and 10 bases lay outside the gene matches. As DNA, the CDR3 is TGTGCCAGCAGCCCGAACCATCTAGCGGGGGTCAACACCGGGGAGCTGTTTTTT. Translation gives CASSPNHLAGVNTGELFF.

This clone occurred a few times. The chain carries TRBV5-4 and TRBJ2-7, with 9 bases matching TRBD1. There are 14 residues in the CDR3. Trimming removed 4 bases from V and 2 bases from J; junction bases left unmatched: 4. Germline CDR1 is SGHNT and CDR2 is YYREEE (reference sequence). This chain's CDR3 is CASSTRQGAYEQYF. The CDR3 DNA is TGTGCCAGCAGCACGAGACAGGGGGCCTACGAGCAGTACTTC.

The chain combines TRBV30 with TRBJ2-7; 8 bases are a match to TRBD2. In germline, CDR1 is GTSNPN, CDR2 SVGIG (reference sequence). J gave up 6 bases and V 5 bases, and 9 bases lay outside the gene matches. The CDR3 extends over 13 amino acids. The CDR3 nucleotides read TGTGCCTGGGAAAAGCGGGAGTCGGGCGAGCAGTACTTC. Its translation: CAWEKRESGEQYF. Using reference TRBV30 and TRBJ2-7 for the parts outside the CDR3, the full variable domain is SQTIHQWPATLVQPVGSPLSLECTVEGTSNPNLYWYRQAAGRGLQLLFYSVGIGQISSEVPQNLSASRPQDRQFILSSKKLLLSDSGFYLCAWEKRESGEQYFGPGTRLTVT.

The V gene is TRBV5-4, the J gene TRBJ2-1, with 7 nucleotides matching TRBD2. The CDR3 runs to 16 residues. The V and J ends lost 4 bases and 4 bases, in that order; junction bases with no gene match: 11. In germline, CDR1 is SGHNT, CDR2 YYREEE (reference sequence). In nucleotides, the CDR3 is TGTGCCAGCAGCCCGAGGAAAGCGGGGATATACAATGAGCAGTTCTTC. It translates to CASSPRKAGIYNEQFF.

For the CDR3, the DNA is TGCGCCAGCAGCCCTGGAGGGAGGGACACAGATACGCAGTATTTT. It translates to CASSPGGRDTDTQYF. The chain joins TRBV5-1 to TRBJ2-3; TRBD2 matches 7 bases. Germline CDR1 SGHRS, CDR2 YFSETQ. This CDR3 comprises 15 residues. The trim removed 4 bases at V and 2 bases at J, leaving 7 bases unmatched.

The CDR3 reads CASSTLLTGGRETQYF. CDR3 DNA: TGTGCCAGTAGTACCTTACTGACAGGGGGGAGAGAGACCCAGTACTTC. V gene TRBV19 combines with J gene TRBJ2-5; TRBD1 aligns across 9 bases. J was trimmed by 4 bases and V by 4 bases; bases with no gene match: 10. The CDR3 sequence is 16 residues long. CDR1 is LNHDA, CDR2 SQIVND, per germline (reference sequence).

This sequence joins TRBV25-1 and TRBJ1-5; no clear D gene. V was shortened by 7 bases and J by 7 bases, with 11 bases between the two germline ends. Germline loops: CDR1 MGHDK, CDR2 SYGVNS. The length of the CDR3 is 12 residues. CDR3 residues: CASKGEGQPQHF. For the CDR3, the DNA is TGTGCCAGCAAAGGAGAGGGACAGCCCCAGCATTTT.

J is TRBJ2-7 and V is TRBV10-3; 10 nucleotides agree with TRBD2. J lost 4 bases, V lost 6 bases, and 6 bases had no gene match. The CDR3 has 14 residues. Per the germline V gene, CDR1 is ENHRY and CDR2 is SYGVKD. The CDR3 sequence: CAISSGTSAYEQYF. As DNA, the CDR3 is TGTGCCATCAGCTCCGGGACTAGCGCATACGAGCAGTACTTC.

The rearrangement uses TRBV30 and TRBJ1-4; TRBD1 agrees at 7 bases. The CDR3 sequence is 14 residues long. The ends lost 3 bases at V and 5 bases at J; junction bases unmatched: 6. Germline values: CDR1 GTSNPN, CDR2 SVGIG (reference sequence). The CDR3, as DNA: TGTGCCTGGAGCACAGGGGCTAAAAATGAAAAACTGTTTTTT. Protein product: CAWSTGAKNEKLFF.

The chain carries TRBV4-1 and TRBJ2-1; a weak D match, TRBD2 (5 bases). Germline CDR1 reads MGHRA; CDR2 reads YSYEKL. The CDR3 consists of 14 residues. Trimming shortened V by 2 bases and J by 7 bases, and 12 bases separated the two germline ends. DNA of the CDR3: TGCGCCAGCAGCCAAAGGATCCTAGCTAATGAGCAGTTCTTC. Protein: CASSQRILANEQFF.

The CDR3 DNA sequence: TGCAGCGTTGTGGGTGGGCCCAACAATGAGCAGTTCTTC. Protein: CSVVGGPNNEQFF. J is TRBJ2-1 and V is TRBV29-1; no definite D call. The CDR3 is 13 residues long. V was cut by 4 bases and J by 5 bases, with 12 bases left in between. CDR1 is SQVTM, CDR2 ANQGSEA, per germline.

The genes are TRBV3-1 (or the pseudogene TRBV3-2) and TRBJ1-1; 8 nucleotides agree with TRBD1. Per the germline V gene, CDR1 is LGHDT and CDR2 is YNNKEL (reference sequence). This CDR3 is 15 amino acids long. V was clipped by 5 bases and J by 10 bases; unmatched bases: 15. The chain's CDR3 is CASSASTGQGRGAFF. In DNA form, the CDR3 reads TGTGCCAGCAGCGCATCGACCGGACAGGGACGTGGAGCTTTCTTT.

The chain links TRBV28 to TRBJ1-5; D remains unclear. V lost 7 bases to trimming and J lost 2 bases, with 12 bases between them. Germline CDR1 and CDR2: MDHEN and SYDVKM. This CDR3 has 14 amino acids. The CDR3 loop reads CASNPPPGNQPQHF. The CDR3 DNA is TGTGCCAGCAACCCCCCCCCGGGCAATCAGCCCCAGCATTTT.

The V gene is TRBV6-2 or TRBV6-3, the J gene TRBJ1-2; 10 positions agree with TRBD1. V lost 4 bases and J lost 6; bases outside the gene matches: 8. The germline V gene has CDR1 MNHEY and CDR2 SVGEGT. This CDR3 is 15 amino acids long. The CDR3 is CASSLVTGGANGYTF. In DNA form, the CDR3 reads TGTGCCAGCAGTTTGGTGACAGGGGGCGCGAATGGCTACACCTTC.

The V gene is TRBV18, the J gene TRBJ2-7; 10 bases agree with TRBD2. Trimming cost V 1 base and J 3 bases; bases outside gene matches: 6. CDR3 length equals 16 residues. From germline, CDR1 is KGHSH and CDR2 LQKENI. CDR3 DNA sequence: TGTGCCAGCTCACCACAGAGCGGGGGGGCTGGCTACGAGCAGTACGTC. It is translated as CASSPQSGGAGYEQYV.

This clone has just a few counts. This chain connects TRBV5-4 to TRBJ1-6, with D perhaps matching TRBD1 (6 bases). The V gene lost 2 bases and the J gene lost 5 bases, with 8 bases spanning the gap. This CDR3 is 14 amino acids long. The germline V gene encodes CDR1 SGHNT and CDR2 YYREEE (reference sequence). CDR3 in DNA: TGTGCCAGCAGCTTCAACAGGGATAATTCACCCCTCCACTTT. Protein sequence: CASSFNRDNSPLHF.

This clone has more than one count but fewer than ten. The rearrangement uses TRBV29-1 and TRBJ1-1; D ambiguous. V was trimmed by 3 bases and J by 4 bases, leaving 3 bases between them. CDR1 is SQVTM, CDR2 ANQGSEA, per germline. There are 10 residues in the CDR3. CDR3 in amino acids: CSVDSTEAFF. DNA of the CDR3: TGCAGCGTTGACAGCACTGAAGCTTTCTTT.

This clone was seen only once. The gene calls are TRBV6-5 and TRBJ2-3; D is perhaps TRBD1 (6 bases). The germline V and J ends were trimmed by 4 bases and 2 bases, with 10 bases remaining between them. This CDR3 contains 14 residues. Germline-derived CDR1 and CDR2 are MNHEY and SVGAGI. CDR3 bases: TGTGCCAGCAGTTTAACAGGGTACACAGATACGCAGTATTTT. Translation: CASSLTGYTDTQYF.

The DNA of the CDR3 is TGTGCCAGTAGTCTACGAATGGGCGATGGCTACACCTTC. Protein product: CASSLRMGDGYTF. The V gene is TRBV19, the J gene TRBJ1-2; the D is unclear. The CDR3 is 13 amino acids. The V and J ends lost 5 bases and 6 bases respectively, with 13 bases between them. CDR1 is LNHDA and CDR2 is SQIVND in the germline V gene (reference sequence).

The chain carries TRBV5-8 and TRBJ1-3, with a weak D call TRBD1 (6 bases). The germline CDR1 and CDR2 sequences are SGHTS and YDEGEE. CDR3 length equals 14 residues. V was trimmed by 0 bases and J by 6 bases, leaving 10 bases between them. DNA of the CDR3: TGTGCCAGCAGCTTGGCCCCAGGGGCAAACACCATATATTTT. It is translated as CASSLAPGANTIYF.

The chain has TRBV7-6 and TRBJ2-1, with a possible D match to TRBD2 (7 bases). The V gene lost 8 bases and the J gene lost 7 bases, with 21 bases spanning the gap. Germline loops: CDR1 SGHVS, CDR2 FNYEAQ. This CDR3 spans 15 amino acids. Here the CDR3 reads CASVREWGGRNEQFF. The CDR3 DNA reads TGTGCCAGCGTCCGGGAGTGGGGGGGCCGAAATGAGCAGTTCTTC.

The V gene is TRBV7-2, the J gene TRBJ2-6; 10 nucleotides agree with TRBD1. This CDR3 spans 18 amino acids. Trimming removed 2 bases from V and 1 base from J; junction bases left unmatched: 5. Germline values: CDR1 SGHTA, CDR2 FQGNSA. This CDR3 is CASSLRQGAFSGANVLTF. The DNA of the CDR3 is TGTGCCAGCAGCTTAAGACAGGGGGCGTTTTCTGGGGCCAACGTCCTGACTTTC.

The rearrangement uses TRBV4-1 and TRBJ2-5; D perhaps matches TRBD2 (5 bases). Germline CDR1 is MGHRA and CDR2 is YSYEKL. The CDR3 has 13 residues. Trimming removed 1 base from V and 5 bases from J, with 8 bases in between. The CDR3 DNA reads as TGCGCCAGCAGCCAAGTAGCGAGGGAGACCCAGTACTTC. As protein: CASSQVARETQYF.

The V gene is TRBV27, the J gene TRBJ2-3; TRBD2 agrees at 9 bases. V trimming: 9 bases; J trimming: 6 bases; junction bases outside the gene matches: 10. CDR1 and CDR2 (germline): MNHEY, SMNVEV (reference sequence). This CDR3 is 14 amino acids long. Written as DNA, the CDR3 is TGTGCCAGTAGCGGGAGAGGGATCCTGGATACGCAGTATTTT. It yields the protein CASSGRGILDTQYF.

This clone has a handful of counts. The rearrangement links TRBV6-5 to TRBJ1-5; TRBD1 is a possible D gene (5 bases). This CDR3 has 16 amino acids. The V end lost 4 bases, the J end lost 2 bases, and 15 bases lay between the germline ends. The V gene's germline CDR1 is MNHEY and CDR2 SVGAGI. CDR3 sequence reads: CASSLGAGEGNQPQHF. The CDR3 nucleotides read TGTGCCAGCAGTTTAGGGGCCGGGGAGGGCAATCAGCCCCAGCATTTT.

V gene TRBV23-1 combines with J gene TRBJ2-1; D call uncertain. TRBV23-1 is an ORF, and what it does is uncertain. The V gene lost 6 bases and the J gene lost 0 bases, with 15 bases spanning the gap. The CDR3 is made up of 16 amino acids. CDR3 loop: CASRLRPRSSYNEQFF. Here the CDR3 DNA reads TGCGCCAGCAGACTGCGACCTAGGAGCTCCTACAATGAGCAGTTCTTC.

The V call is TRBV2, the J call TRBJ1-3; possible D gene TRBD1, 6 bases. In germline, CDR1 is SNHLY, CDR2 FYNNEI. The CDR3 sequence is 16 residues long. Trimming took off 7 bases at V and 0 bases at J, with 16 bases between the two ends. The CDR3 coding sequence is TGTGCCAGCACTAGAGCAGGGGTCCTCTCTGGAAACACCATATATTTT. Encoded protein: CASTRAGVLSGNTIYF.

V is TRBV4-1 and J is TRBJ1-5; D might be TRBD1 (5 bases). CDR3 length: 15 amino acids. With 2 bases removed from V and 2 bases from J, the gap between germline ends came to 10 bases. Per germline, CDR1 MGHRA and CDR2 YSYEKL. As DNA, the CDR3 is TGCGCCAGCAGCCAACTGGCGGGGGGCAATCAGCCCCAGCATTTT. This encodes CASSQLAGGNQPQHF.